The T cell receptor (beta chain) under discussion was sequenced for a study of blood T cell repertoires in COVID-19. The overall study: The cDNA or gDNA used as material had been derived from T cells, B-cell-depleted T cells, or PBMCs.

As originally analysed: Reference gene primers were amplified, and this amplification served to estimate nucleated cell counts. TCRdb's table, derived via immunoSEQ multiplex PCR, lists solely in-frame clones and lacks some. Clone size and V and J calls were adopted from that table, with D and trimming inferred from the DNA. The data show more than 200,000 clones, roughly nine tenths seen once. This CDR3 is 13 amino acids long. CDR1 is SNHLY, CDR2 FYNNEI, per germline. J gave up 11 bases and V 3 bases, and 7 bases lay outside the gene matches. The sequenced material came from peripheral blood. The sequence came from a woman in her forties or fifties with acute or convalescent COVID-19. The chain carries TRBV2 and TRBJ1-1, with 9 bases fitting TRBD1. The CDR3 loop is CASSEGTGQRAFF. In DNA, the CDR3 is TGTGCCAGCAGTGAGGGGACAGGGCAAAGGGCTTTCTTT.